The 31 T cell receptor beta chains given below trace back to one sample, sequenced in a study of OX40 agonist ivuxolimab in advanced cancers. This table comes from immunoSEQ multiplex PCR, and its TCRdb copy is limited to in-frame clones, with some not included. Altogether more than 60,000 clones are present, 87% being singletons, with the ten largest covering 0.24%. The specimen was CD4+ or CD8+ T cells sorted from blood, collected in a trial of the OX40 agonist ivuxolimab. Source of these receptors: an adult with an advanced solid tumor such as melanoma, head and neck, liver or kidney cancer.

The DNA for the CDR3 is TGCAGCGTGGGGGCAGGGATTGGGGGCTACACCTTC. Protein: CSVGAGIGGYTF. The chain has TRBV29-1 and TRBJ1-2; perhaps TRBD1 as D (6 bases). The CDR3 spans 12 residues. The V gene's germline CDR1 is SQVTM and CDR2 ANQGSEA. V was clipped by 6 bases and J by 8 bases, with 16 bases between them.

The chain employs TRBV2 and TRBJ2-5; D is unresolved. The CDR3 extends over 13 amino acids. V lost 5 bases, J lost 4 bases, and 11 bases lay in between. The germline V gene encodes CDR1 SNHLY and CDR2 FYNNEI. The CDR3 bases are TGTGCCAGCAGTTCGGGCTACGGAGAGACCCAGTACTTC. Its protein is CASSSGYGETQYF.

The chain employs TRBV25-1 and TRBJ1-4, with 7 bases matching TRBD1. The V segment lost 3 bases and the J segment 8 bases; nucleotides outside the gene matches: 6. This CDR3 comprises 14 residues. Germline loops: CDR1 MGHDK, CDR2 SYGVNS. The DNA of the CDR3 is TGTGCCAGCAGTGACTTTACAGGGGTAGAAAAACTGTTTTTT. Protein: CASSDFTGVEKLFF.

The rearrangement uses TRBV9 and TRBJ2-5; 7 bases are a match to TRBD1. The ends lost 4 bases at V and 2 bases at J; junction bases unmatched: 5. The germline V gene encodes CDR1 SGDLS and CDR2 YYNGEE. The CDR3 extends over 14 amino acids. CDR3 protein: CASSPWTGQETQYF. DNA of the CDR3: TGTGCCAGCAGCCCTTGGACAGGACAAGAGACCCAGTACTTC.

The V and J genes are TRBV7-2 and TRBJ2-7; D gene ambiguous. CDR1 is SGHTA, CDR2 FQGNSA, per germline. V was trimmed by 5 bases and J by 6 bases, leaving 11 bases between them. The CDR3 covers 12 residues. CDR3 DNA sequence: TGTGCCAGCAGCGCGGACCTGGGCGAGCAGTACTTC. Its protein product is CASSADLGEQYF.

A single count supports this clone. The J gene is TRBJ2-5, the V gene TRBV28; 15 nucleotides agree with TRBD2. CDR3 length: 15 amino acids. Germline V CDR1 and CDR2: MDHEN, SYDVKM. Unmatched junction bases numbered 2, after V lost 4 bases and J lost 5 bases. The CDR3 nucleotides are TGTGCCAGCAGTTCCGGACTAGCGGGAGGGGAGACCCAGTACTTC. Its translation is CASSSGLAGGETQYF.

This sequence joins TRBV29-1 and TRBJ2-5; a possible D gene is TRBD2 (6 bases). The CDR3 has 13 amino acids. The germline V gene has CDR1 SQVTM and CDR2 ANQGSEA. The V end was cut by 3 bases, the J end by 5 bases, with 13 bases between. CDR3 DNA sequence: TGCAGCGTTGACCGGGGGTTCGGTGAGACCCAGTACTTC. It is translated as CSVDRGFGETQYF.

The genes are TRBV7-6 and TRBJ2-1, with D tentatively TRBD2 (5 bases). The CDR3 is 15 residues long. Trimming pared 5 bases from V and 0 bases from J, leaving 11 bases between. Germline V gives CDR1 SGHVS, CDR2 FNYEAQ. The CDR3 DNA is TGTGCCAGCAGCGCTTCGGGGATCTCCTACAATGAGCAGTTCTTC. This translates into CASSASGISYNEQFF. Looking up the rest from reference TRBV7-6 and TRBJ2-1 gives the full variable domain: GAGVSQSPRYKVTKRGQDVALRCDPISGHVSLYWYRQALGQGPEFLTYFNYEAQQDKSGLPNDRFSAERPEGSISTLTIQRTEQRDSAMYRCASSASGISYNEQFFGPGTRLTVL.

This sequence joins TRBV7-2 and TRBJ2-1, with unresolved D. Trimming stripped 8 bases from V and 8 bases from J, with 13 bases between. The germline CDR1 and CDR2 sequences are SGHTA and FQGNSA. This CDR3 comprises 12 residues. The CDR3 sequence: CASSTSFYEQFF. In nucleotides, the CDR3 is TGTGCCAGCTCCACCAGTTTTTATGAGCAGTTCTTC.

V and J are TRBV7-8 and TRBJ1-1; 9 bases are a match to TRBD1. V trimming: 0 bases; J trimming: 6 bases; junction bases outside the gene matches: 8. This CDR3 region has 16 residues. Germline V gene lookup returns CDR1 SGHVS and CDR2 FQNEAQ. CDR3 nucleotide sequence: TGTGCCAGCAGCTTAGCTCGAGGACAGGGGATTGCTGAAGCTTTCTTT. It yields the protein CASSLARGQGIAEAFF.

This rearrangement joins TRBV19 to TRBJ2-3, with TRBD1 identical over 8 bases. This CDR3 is built from 16 residues. Germline values: CDR1 LNHDA, CDR2 SQIVND (reference sequence). With V trimmed by 5 bases and J by 4 bases, 11 bases remained unmatched. CDR3 residues: CASSPQGASRADTQYF. The CDR3 bases are TGTGCCAGTAGTCCCCAGGGGGCTAGTAGGGCAGATACGCAGTATTTT.

V usage is TRBV19 and J usage is TRBJ1-2, with no clear D. The CDR3 runs to 16 residues. V lost 5 bases and J lost 4, with 20 bases in between. Per germline, CDR1 LNHDA and CDR2 SQIVND (reference sequence). For the CDR3, the DNA is TGTGCCAGTAGTCCGGAAGGTACTGGCTACGGCTATGGCTACACCTTC. It yields the protein CASSPEGTGYGYGYTF.

V usage is TRBV19 and J usage is TRBJ2-7; possible D gene TRBD1, 6 bases. Germline CDR1 reads LNHDA; CDR2 reads SQIVND (reference sequence). The CDR3 runs 13 residues. V was shortened by 11 bases and J by 4 bases, with 18 bases between the two germline ends. In DNA, the CDR3 is TGTGCCTCCCCACCCCCGGACAGTTACGAGCAGTACTTC. This gives the protein CASPPPDSYEQYF.

V gene TRBV7-8 combines with J gene TRBJ1-1, with no clear D. Trimming took off 0 bases at V and 12 bases at J, with 17 bases between the two ends. This CDR3 has 14 amino acids. Germline loops: CDR1 SGHVS, CDR2 FQNEAQ. Here the CDR3 reads CASSLAERGLGPFF. The CDR3 bases are TGTGCCAGCAGCTTAGCGGAACGAGGGCTCGGACCTTTCTTT.

The genes are TRBV5-1 and TRBJ2-1; 8 bases match TRBD2. There are 14 residues in the CDR3. Germline V gene sequence: CDR1 SGHRS, CDR2 YFSETQ. V gave up 4 bases and J gave up 9 bases; unmatched junction bases: 9. The DNA for the CDR3 is TGCGCCAGCAGCGGTCCGGGGACTAGTTTTGAGCAGTTCTTC. As protein: CASSGPGTSFEQFF.

This chain joins TRBV11-3 and TRBJ1-2; the D is unclear. From germline, CDR1 is SGHNT and CDR2 YENEEA. The CDR3 length is 13 residues. The V gene lost 4 bases and the J gene lost 5 bases, with 11 bases spanning the gap. The CDR3: CASSSPNAYGYTF. CDR3 nucleotide sequence: TGTGCCAGCAGCTCACCTAACGCGTATGGCTACACCTTC.

The genes are TRBV7-9 and TRBJ2-7; TRBD1 aligns across 7 bases. The CDR3 loop spans 12 amino acids. The ends lost 1 base at V and 6 bases at J; junction bases unmatched: 0. CDR1 and CDR2 from the germline V gene are SEHNR and FQNEAQ (reference sequence). The CDR3 spells CASSLGTGEQYF. The DNA of the CDR3 is TGTGCCAGCAGCTTAGGGACAGGCGAGCAGTACTTC.

This rearrangement joins TRBV29-1 to TRBJ2-7; D may be TRBD2 (5 bases). CDR3 length equals 16 residues. V lost 0 bases to trimming and J lost 3 bases, with 18 bases between them. CDR1 and CDR2 from the germline V gene are SQVTM and ANQGSEA. The CDR3 DNA sequence: TGCAGCGTTGAAGATCTTACCGGGATGGGGAGCTACGAGCAGTACTTC. Translating gives CSVEDLTGMGSYEQYF.

This sequence joins TRBV21-1 and TRBJ2-1; the table's D call of TRBD1 was not tested on the DNA. TRBV21-1 is shown as a pseudogene. The CDR3 has 15 residues. The CDR3 DNA is TGTGCCAGCGGTAGTAAGGGACACTCCTACAATGAGCAGTTCTTC. Amino acid sequence: CASGSKGHSYNEQFF.

This chain connects TRBV5-1 to TRBJ1-6; 11 bases match TRBD1. The CDR3 is made up of 16 amino acids. Germline CDR1 and CDR2: SGHRS and YFSETQ. J was trimmed by 7 bases and V by 4 bases; bases with no gene match: 7. The CDR3 bases are TGCGCCAGCAGCGTTGGGACAGGGGGATACAATTCACCCCTCCACTTT. The encoded protein is CASSVGTGGYNSPLHF.

This rearrangement joins TRBV27 to TRBJ2-5; TRBD2 is a possible D gene (6 bases). The end of the DNA fits TRBJ2-7 better, so the J call may be wrong. The CDR3 has 16 amino acids. Germline V gene sequence: CDR1 MNHEY, CDR2 SMNVEV (reference sequence). CDR3: CASKPGSEAGYYEQYF. The CDR3, as DNA: TGTGCCAGCAAACCCGGGTCAGAGGCGGGATACTACGAGCAGTACTTC.

The chain uses TRBV15 and TRBJ2-3; D is possibly TRBD2 (6 bases). This CDR3 is built from 16 residues. The V end was cut by 1 base, the J end by 3 bases, with 14 bases between. Germline CDR1 reads LNHNV; CDR2 reads YYDKDF (reference sequence). CDR3 DNA sequence: TGTGCCACCAGCAGAGCGGCGGGAACGTGGACAGATACGCAGTATTTT. This gives the protein CATSRAAGTWTDTQYF.

In its sample, this clone was seen a few times. The V call is TRBV9, the J call TRBJ2-1; D is undetermined. The CDR3 sequence is 16 residues long. V was trimmed by 4 bases and J by 3 bases, leaving 17 bases between them. Germline V gene data show CDR1 as SGDLS and CDR2 as YYNGEE. CDR3 protein: CASSTSSSAVYNEQFF. Written as DNA, the CDR3 is TGTGCCAGCAGCACCTCCTCTAGTGCGGTCTACAATGAGCAGTTCTTC. Based on the CDR3 plus reference TRBV9 and TRBJ2-1, the full variable domain is DSGVTQTPKHLITATGQRVTLRCSPRSGDLSVYWYQQSLDQGLQFLIQYYNGEERAKGNILERFSAQQFPDLHSELNLSSLELGDSALYFCASSTSSSAVYNEQFFGPGTRLTVL.

The chain uses TRBV19 and TRBJ2-3; 13 bases are a match to TRBD2. The germline V gene has CDR1 LNHDA and CDR2 SQIVND (reference sequence). There are 16 residues in the CDR3. The V gene end was trimmed by 5 bases and the J gene end by 3 bases; junction bases not matched to a gene: 5. The CDR3 nucleotides are TGTGCCAGTAGTTTCCGACTAGCGGGAGGAACAGATACGCAGTATTTT. This sequence encodes CASSFRLAGGTDTQYF. The full variable domain, in which reference TRBV19 and TRBJ2-3 provide the parts outside the CDR3, is DGGITQSPKYLFRKEGQNVTLSCEQNLNHDAMYWYRQDPGQGLRLIYYSQIVNDFQKGDIAEGYSVSREKKESFPLTVTSAQKNPTAFYLCASSFRLAGGTDTQYFGPGTRLTVL.

The chain is built from TRBV6-1 and TRBJ1-1; 7 nucleotides agree with TRBD1. The CDR3 sequence is 14 residues long. V shed 1 base, J shed 4 bases, and the junction held 3 bases outside the gene matches. Germline lookup yields CDR1 MNHNS and CDR2 SASEGT. CDR3 sequence (DNA): TGTGCCAGCAGTGAAGTCCAGGGGGGCACTGAAGCTTTCTTT. Translation gives CASSEVQGGTEAFF.

This rearrangement joins TRBV27 to TRBJ2-2; 11 bases are shared with TRBD2. The germline gives CDR1 MNHEY, CDR2 SMNVEV (reference sequence). J gave up 5 bases and V 3 bases, and 2 bases lay outside the gene matches. The CDR3 is 15 amino acids. The CDR3 spells CASSFWTSGTGELFF. The CDR3 DNA is TGTGCCAGCAGTTTCTGGACTAGCGGGACCGGGGAGCTGTTTTTT.

The gene calls are TRBV6-5 and TRBJ2-5, with a tentative D call TRBD2 (5 bases). V shed 1 base and J shed 2 bases, with 11 bases lying between them. From germline, CDR1 is MNHEY and CDR2 SVGAGI. The CDR3 totals 15 residues. The CDR3 DNA is TGTGCCAGCAGTTACTATTCAGCGGCGCAAGAGACCCAGTACTTC. Encoded protein: CASSYYSAAQETQYF.

CDR3 DNA: TGTGCCACCAGCAAAGGGACTAGCGGAACCACAGATACGCAGTATTTT. As protein: CATSKGTSGTTDTQYF. This chain uses TRBV15 with TRBJ2-3; TRBD2 matches at 11 bases. Germline trimming cut 4 bases from V and 2 bases from J; bases unmatched to any gene: 5. CDR3 length: 16 amino acids. CDR1 and CDR2 from the germline V gene are LNHNV and YYDKDF (reference sequence).

The rearrangement links TRBV6-6 to TRBJ2-7; D not certain. Trimming shortened V by 5 bases and J by 6 bases, and 8 bases separated the two germline ends. CDR1 is MNHNY and CDR2 is SVGAGI in the germline V gene (reference sequence). This CDR3 is built from 11 residues. CDR3 in DNA: TGTGCCAGCAGTGGCTCGTTCGAGCAGTACTTC. The encoded protein is CASSGSFEQYF.

The V gene is TRBV6-5, the J gene TRBJ1-2; 11 nucleotides align to TRBD1. CDR3 length equals 13 residues. The J segment lost 8 bases and the V segment lost 10 bases, leaving 9 bases of the junction unmatched. Looked up from germline, CDR1 is MNHEY and CDR2 is SVGAGI. CDR3 DNA sequence: TGTGCCATCAGATTGGGACAGGGGGACGGCTACACCTTC. Translation: CAIRLGQGDGYTF.

This sequence joins TRBV19 and TRBJ2-7; D remains ambiguous. V gave up 3 bases and J gave up 1 base, with 7 bases separating them. The CDR3 runs to 13 residues. CDR1 is LNHDA and CDR2 is SQIVND in the germline V gene (reference sequence). CDR3 nucleotide sequence: TGTGCCAGTAGTATCAAGGGATCCTACGAGCAGTACTTC. As protein: CASSIKGSYEQYF.